This T cell receptor beta chain was profiled in a study of shared clonotypes between healthy human individuals. At the level of the study: Two women and a few men aged 18 to 49 made up the donors. A donor's plate count was three for CD4 naive and three for CD4 memory; CD8 naive had two and CD8 memory one. Regarding the study as a whole: Naive subsets tended to show greater estimated richness than memory subsets. Unshared clonotypes carried lower generation probabilities than those common to all four donors.

V lost 2 bases, J lost 12 bases, and 12 bases lay in between. The CDR3 extends over 11 amino acids. CDR1 is SGHNT and CDR2 is YYREEE in the germline V gene (reference sequence). As regards this clone: Its antigen is undetermined.

Assay: immunoSEQ multiplex PCR; the TCRdb copy retains only in-frame clones and omits some. The data hold about 230,000 clones, with 60% to 80% observed a single time. The clonotype comes from a man younger than 45 in good health. The sequenced sample consisted of memory CD4+ T cells sorted from blood. Sample subset: CD45RA-negative fraction. V gene TRBV5-4 combines with J gene TRBJ2-7; no reliable D call. The CDR3 sequence: CASSLSSERYF. Written as DNA, the CDR3 is TGTGCCAGCAGCTTATCGTCGGAACGGTACTTC.